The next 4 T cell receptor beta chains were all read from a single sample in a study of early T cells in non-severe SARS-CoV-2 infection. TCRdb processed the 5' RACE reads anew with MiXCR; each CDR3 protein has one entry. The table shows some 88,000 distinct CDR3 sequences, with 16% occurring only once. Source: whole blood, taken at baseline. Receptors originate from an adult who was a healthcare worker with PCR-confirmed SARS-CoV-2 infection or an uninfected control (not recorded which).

The CDR3 coding sequence is TGTGCCAGCAGTGCGCAAGTAGAGTTTCGCATCGGGGAGCTGTTTTTT. Translating it yields CASSAQVEFRIGELFF. The gene calls are TRBV2 and TRBJ2-2, with D unresolved. Germline CDR1 SNHLY, CDR2 FYNNEI. V shed 4 bases and J shed 7 bases, with 19 bases lying between them. The CDR3 is made up of 16 amino acids.

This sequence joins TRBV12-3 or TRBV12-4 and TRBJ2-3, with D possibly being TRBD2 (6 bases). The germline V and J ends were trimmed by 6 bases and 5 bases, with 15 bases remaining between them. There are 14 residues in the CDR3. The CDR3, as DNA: TGTGCCAGCAGGGGGCGGGGAGATCTAGATACGCAGTATTTT. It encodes CASRGRGDLDTQYF.

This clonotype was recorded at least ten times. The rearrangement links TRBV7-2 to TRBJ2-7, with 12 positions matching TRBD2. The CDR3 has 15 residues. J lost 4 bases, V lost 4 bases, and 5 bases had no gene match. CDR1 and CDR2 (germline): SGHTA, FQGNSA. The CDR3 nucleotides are TGTGCCAGCAGCTACCGACTAGCGGGAGATTACGAGCAGTACTTC. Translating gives CASSYRLAGDYEQYF.

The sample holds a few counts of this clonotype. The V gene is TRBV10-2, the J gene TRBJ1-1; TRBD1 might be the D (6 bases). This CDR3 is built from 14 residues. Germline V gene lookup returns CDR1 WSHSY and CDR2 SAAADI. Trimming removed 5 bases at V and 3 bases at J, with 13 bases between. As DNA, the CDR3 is TGCGCCAGCAGTCTGGGGGGGCTTGACACTGAAGCTTTCTTT. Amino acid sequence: CASSLGGLDTEAFF.